One sample yielded the 10 T cell receptor beta chains listed below, sequenced in a study of CD8+ T cells in alopecia areata. Extracted from the samples, RNA was reverse transcribed into cDNA to serve as the sequencing template. Assay: immunoSEQ multiplex PCR; the TCRdb copy retains only in-frame clones and omits some. The sample lists more than 200,000 clones, about 40% occurring once. Treatment noted: oral pan-JAK inhibitor, 5-10 mg twice daily. The sequencing used CD4+ T cells sorted from blood, collected around week 37, from a patient treated with tofacitinib. The receptors shown here come from a human donor with alopecia areata.

This clone appeared a few times. The chain has TRBV2 and TRBJ2-2, with TRBD2 identical over 11 bases. Trimming at V came to 7 bases and at J to 3 bases, leaving 4 bases not matched to a gene. The germline V gene has CDR1 SNHLY and CDR2 FYNNEI. The CDR3 covers 15 residues. The CDR3 region has the DNA TGTGCCAGCACTAGTAGCGGGAGGGACACCGGGGAGCTGTTTTTT. As protein: CASTSSGRDTGELFF.

With regard to this clone: One end of the junction fails to match germline, which may point to a read error. J is TRBJ2-3 and V is TRBV7-7, with D possibly TRBD1 on 5 matching bases. The CDR3 is made up of 14 amino acids. CDR1 and CDR2 (germline): SSHAT, FNYEAQ (reference sequence). CDR3 residues: CASSPDISTDTQYF. CDR3 coding DNA: TGTGCTAGCAGCCCGGACATCTCCACAGATACGCAGTATTTT.

Only one count was recorded for this clone. The chain has TRBV5-4 and TRBJ2-3; D gene uncertain. The CDR3 loop spans 13 amino acids. V was trimmed by 0 bases and J by 4 bases, leaving 6 bases between them. Germline CDR1 reads SGHNT; CDR2 reads YYREEE (reference sequence). CDR3 sequence: CASSLGLPDTQYF. The CDR3 nucleotides are TGTGCCAGCAGCTTGGGACTGCCAGATACGCAGTATTTT.

This clone was recorded at least ten times. The gene calls are TRBV11-1 and TRBJ2-2; D unclear. This CDR3 has 14 residues. V gave up 6 bases and J gave up 6 bases, with 14 bases separating them. Germline loops: CDR1 SGHAT, CDR2 FQDESV (reference sequence). The CDR3: CASSSRQFAGELFF. CDR3 nucleotides: TGTGCCAGCAGTTCCCGGCAATTCGCCGGGGAGCTGTTTTTT. Full variable domain (remainder filled in from reference TRBV11-1 and TRBJ2-2): EAEVAQSPRYKITEKSQAVAFWCDPISGHATLYWYRQILGQGPELLVQFQDESVVDDSQLPKDRFSAERLKGVDSTLKIQPAELGDSAMYLCASSSRQFAGELFFGEGSRLTVL.

This clone has more than one count but fewer than ten. This chain uses TRBV7-8 with TRBJ2-5; D unresolved. Germline loops: CDR1 SGHVS, CDR2 FQNEAQ. CDR3 length equals 13 residues. Between the trimmed V and J ends, which lost 5 bases and 5 bases, there was a span of 12 bases. CDR3 sequence reads: CASSRRTTETQYF. The DNA of the CDR3 is TGTGCCAGCAGCCGAAGGACCACCGAGACCCAGTACTTC.

The rearrangement uses TRBV30 and TRBJ2-7, with 7 bases that match TRBD1. Unmatched junction bases numbered 7, after V lost 5 bases and J lost 6 bases. This CDR3 is built from 12 residues. Germline lookup yields CDR1 GTSNPN and CDR2 SVGIG (reference sequence). This CDR3 is CAWGDSLTEQYF. In DNA, the CDR3 is TGTGCCTGGGGGGACAGCCTCACCGAGCAGTACTTC.

V gene TRBV15 combines with J gene TRBJ2-1; D remains unclear. The CDR3 totals 13 residues. V was cut by 3 bases and J by 7 bases, with 10 bases left in between. Germline V gene data show CDR1 as LNHNV and CDR2 as YYDKDF (reference sequence). The CDR3 sequence is CATSRGLSNEQFF. The DNA for the CDR3 is TGTGCCACCAGCAGGGGCCTTTCGAATGAGCAGTTCTTC.

The rearrangement uses TRBV10-3 and TRBJ2-5, with 7 bases lining up with TRBD2. From germline, CDR1 is ENHRY and CDR2 SYGVKD. The CDR3 has 14 amino acids. The junction had 4 bases not matched to a gene; V was cut back by 4 bases and J by 2 bases. CDR3 sequence: CAISVASGQETQYF. DNA of the CDR3: TGTGCCATCAGTGTGGCTAGCGGACAAGAGACCCAGTACTTC.

This clone was seen a handful of times. The chain couples TRBV19 to TRBJ2-1; TRBD2 matches 9 bases. Looked up from germline, CDR1 is LNHDA and CDR2 is SQIVND (reference sequence). Trimming at V came to 0 bases and at J to 10 bases, leaving 4 bases not matched to a gene. This CDR3 has 14 residues. CDR3 nucleotide sequence: TGTGCCAGTAGTATAGATCAAGGACTAGCGGAGCAGTTCTTC. This gives the protein CASSIDQGLAEQFF.

This clone was observed at least ten times. The chain links TRBV9 to TRBJ2-5, with D possibly matching TRBD1 (6 bases). Germline CDR1 is SGDLS and CDR2 is YYNGEE. V was clipped by 4 bases and J by 4 bases, with 20 bases between them. This CDR3 spans 16 amino acids. The DNA of the CDR3 is TGTGCCAGCAGCCCCCAGGGGAGTAATCGGGGAGAGACCCAGTACTTC. Encoded protein: CASSPQGSNRGETQYF.